A single sample is the source of the 32 T cell receptor beta chains below, sequenced in a study of low-dose radiotherapy and immunotherapy resistance in tumors. Time point: before trial treatment. Covering alpha and beta chains, TRAV- and TRBV-specific primers were used for the first-strand cDNA. TCRs were amplified for approximately 21 PCR cycles with a constant-region primer and V-primer adapter. TCRdb independently ran MiXCR on the reads; one entry per CDR3 protein. The sample comprises tens of thousands of distinct CDR3 sequences, 18% of which are singletons, and less than 3.5% rests with the top ten. The sample here was PBMCs, taken before treatment. These receptors came from a male donor with prostate cancer.

This clonotype was seen more than once but under ten times. J is TRBJ1-2 and V is TRBV2, with TRBD1 as a possible D gene (6 bases). The germline V and J ends were trimmed by 6 bases and 2 bases, with 16 bases remaining between them. The CDR3 runs to 15 residues. Germline values: CDR1 SNHLY, CDR2 FYNNEI. CDR3 nucleotides: TGTGCCAGCAGGGAGACAGGCTTAGACAACTATGGCTACACCTTC. This sequence encodes CASRETGLDNYGYTF.

Many counts were recorded for this clonotype. The J gene is TRBJ1-5, the V gene TRBV25-1; the match to TRBD1 covers 10 bases. Germline V gene lookup returns CDR1 MGHDK and CDR2 SYGVNS. CDR3 length: 17 amino acids. V was pared by 6 bases and J by 0 bases, with 8 bases of the junction left unmatched. The CDR3 DNA reads as TGTGCCAGCAGCGGGGACAGGGGTTTCGCTAGCAATCAGCCCCAGCATTTT. Translation gives CASSGDRGFASNQPQHF.

This clonotype was observed at least ten times. This rearrangement joins TRBV4-1 to TRBJ2-7, with D hard to call. This CDR3 spans 16 amino acids. Trimming left V 0 bases short and J 0 bases short, with 12 bases between. Germline lookup yields CDR1 MGHRA and CDR2 YSYEKL. CDR3 residues: CASSQEEGPDSYEQYF. In nucleotides, the CDR3 is TGCGCCAGCAGCCAAGAGGAAGGGCCAGACTCCTACGAGCAGTACTTC.

The genes are TRBV7-6 and TRBJ2-7; D may be TRBD2 (5 bases). The CDR3 extends over 13 amino acids. V dropped 5 bases and J dropped 2 bases, with 10 bases sitting between them. Germline V gene lookup returns CDR1 SGHVS and CDR2 FNYEAQ. The CDR3 reads CASSVGVTYEQYF. In DNA form, the CDR3 reads TGTGCCAGCAGCGTCGGGGTAACCTACGAGCAGTACTTC.

This clonotype occurred many times. The V call is TRBV5-4, the J call TRBJ2-1; 12 bases are a match to TRBD2. Germline trimming cut 0 bases from V and 7 bases from J; bases unmatched to any gene: 2. CDR1 SGHNT and CDR2 YYREEE come from the germline V gene (reference sequence). CDR3 length: 15 residues. The CDR3 here is CASSLASGGANEQFF. The CDR3 DNA is TGTGCCAGCAGCTTGGCTAGCGGGGGGGCAAATGAGCAGTTCTTC.

There are many counts of this clonotype. The chain combines TRBV6-8 with TRBJ2-7; TRBD1 agrees at 9 bases. Germline CDR1 reads MNHGY; CDR2 reads SAAAGT. V gave up 5 bases and J gave up 8 bases; unmatched junction bases: 4. This CDR3 region has 12 residues. The DNA for the CDR3 is TGTGCCAGCAGTGAGGGACAGGGCAAGCAGTACTTC. Its protein is CASSEGQGKQYF.

The table lists this clonotype with many counts. CDR3 sequence (DNA): TGTGCCAGCAGACGGGACTATAACACCGGGGAGCTGTTTTTT. Residues: CASRRDYNTGELFF. V and J are TRBV7-9 and TRBJ2-2; TRBD2 matches at 7 bases. Germline lookup yields CDR1 SEHNR and CDR2 FQNEAQ (reference sequence). The ends lost 6 bases at V and 2 bases at J; junction bases unmatched: 3. This CDR3 is 14 amino acids long.

In this sample, this clonotype turned up many times. This chain connects TRBV7-9 to TRBJ2-3; D gene unclear. Germline CDR1 reads SEHNR; CDR2 reads FQNEAQ (reference sequence). This CDR3 is 13 amino acids long. V was cut by 1 base and J by 3 bases, with 5 bases left in between. CDR3 DNA: TGTGCCAGCAGCTTAGACGTGACAGATACGCAGTATTTT. It yields the protein CASSLDVTDTQYF. Drawing the rest from reference TRBV7-9 and TRBJ2-3, the complete variable domain is DTGVSQNPRHKITKRGQNVTFRCDPISEHNRLYWYRQTLGQGPEFLTYFQNEAQLEKSRLLSDRFSAERPKGSFSTLEIQRTEQGDSAMYLCASSLDVTDTQYFGPGTRLTVL.

In regard to this clonotype: A single base separates this from a much larger clone, so it may be a read error. This rearrangement joins TRBV28 to TRBJ2-2, with 8 positions matching TRBD2. After removal of 3 bases from V and 0 bases from J, the junction contained 0 bases not matched to a gene. CDR1 and CDR2 from the germline V gene are MDHEN and SYDVKM. The CDR3 contains 15 residues. The CDR3 protein is CASSFSGANTGELFF. CDR3 DNA: TGTGCCAGCAGTTTTAGCGGGGCGAACACCGGGGAGCTGTTTTTT.

This clonotype was seen a few times. The chain has TRBV7-9 and TRBJ2-1; tentative D call: TRBD2 (6 bases). Germline CDR1 SEHNR, CDR2 FQNEAQ (reference sequence). Trimming took off 4 bases at V and 8 bases at J, with 24 bases between the two ends. The CDR3 is 17 amino acids. Written as DNA, the CDR3 is TGTGCCAGCAGCTCGTACGGGGGTGGACCCCGGAGGGATGAGCAGTTCTTC. Amino acids: CASSSYGGGPRRDEQFF.

In its sample, this clonotype was seen many times. V is TRBV10-3 and J is TRBJ2-1; TRBD2 matches 7 bases. The germline V gene encodes CDR1 ENHRY and CDR2 SYGVKD. The J segment lost 0 bases and the V segment lost 6 bases, leaving 5 bases of the junction unmatched. There are 15 residues in the CDR3. The CDR3 here is CAISGGGSSYNEQFF. DNA of the CDR3: TGTGCCATCAGCGGCGGGGGAAGCTCCTACAATGAGCAGTTCTTC.

This clonotype was found many times. The chain joins TRBV7-2 to TRBJ2-1, with 12 positions matching TRBD2. The germline V gene has CDR1 SGHTA and CDR2 FQGNSA. The V segment lost 6 bases and the J segment 5 bases; nucleotides outside the gene matches: 2. The CDR3 has 14 amino acids. DNA of the CDR3: TGTGCCAGCAGGACTAGCGGGAGAAACAATGAGCAGTTCTTC. Translating gives CASRTSGRNNEQFF.

This clonotype was observed many times. As DNA, the CDR3 is TGCAGTGCTAGGCCCCCGACGGGCTACAATGAGCAGTTCTTC. As protein: CSARPPTGYNEQFF. This rearrangement joins TRBV20-1 to TRBJ2-1; D unresolved. Germline V gene lookup returns CDR1 DFQATT and CDR2 SNEGSKA (reference sequence). V was cut by 3 bases and J by 3 bases, with 12 bases left in between. The CDR3 totals 14 residues.

A remark on this clonotype: A far larger clone is off by one base, so a read error is likely. V is TRBV5-4 and J is TRBJ2-1; D unclear. Germline V gives CDR1 SGHNT, CDR2 YYREEE (reference sequence). This CDR3 has 14 amino acids. The germline V and J ends were trimmed by 2 bases and 10 bases, with 16 bases remaining between them. This CDR3 reads CASSLDLRIYEQFF. In DNA form, the CDR3 reads TGTGCCAGCAGCTTAGATCTCCGGATCTACGAGCAGTTCTTC.

In this sample, this clonotype turned up many times. The chain combines TRBV2 with TRBJ2-7; D is possibly TRBD1 (6 bases). Germline V CDR1 and CDR2: SNHLY, FYNNEI. Trimming stripped 0 bases from V and 4 bases from J, with 7 bases between. The CDR3 has 13 residues. CDR3 DNA: TGTGCCAGCAGTGAAGCGGGGGCATACGAGCAGTACTTC. Translating it yields CASSEAGAYEQYF.

The chain couples TRBV6-1 to TRBJ1-5, with a weak D call TRBD1 (6 bases). Germline CDR1 reads MNHNS; CDR2 reads SASEGT. This CDR3 is built from 16 residues. V dropped 3 bases and J dropped 0 bases, with 12 bases sitting between them. DNA for the CDR3: TGTGCCAGCAGTGATCGACAGGCCTATAGCAATCAGCCCCAGCATTTT. This encodes CASSDRQAYSNQPQHF.

This clonotype occurred many times. The rearrangement uses TRBV20-1 and TRBJ2-7; tentative D call: TRBD1 (6 bases). The V gene lost 6 bases and the J gene lost 6 bases, with 18 bases spanning the gap. The CDR3 runs to 13 residues. The germline V gene has CDR1 DFQATT and CDR2 SNEGSKA (reference sequence). The CDR3: CSARNHRAFEQYF. DNA of the CDR3: TGCAGTGCCAGAAACCACAGGGCCTTCGAGCAGTACTTC.

The rearrangement uses TRBV3-1 and TRBJ2-1; D unresolved. Germline V gene data show CDR1 as LGHDT and CDR2 as YNNKEL (reference sequence). The CDR3 loop spans 15 amino acids. Trimming left V 5 bases short and J 2 bases short, with 13 bases between. The CDR3 bases are TGTGCCAGCAGCGAATATAGCCAGACCTACAATGAGCAGTTCTTC. Its protein is CASSEYSQTYNEQFF.

V and J are TRBV30 and TRBJ1-3; 8 bases are shared with TRBD1. V was clipped by 2 bases and J by 4 bases; unmatched bases: 13. The CDR3 is 17 residues long. The germline V gene encodes CDR1 GTSNPN and CDR2 SVGIG (reference sequence). CDR3 sequence: CAWSSLFRGTGGNTIYF. The CDR3 DNA reads TGTGCCTGGAGTAGCCTGTTCCGTGGGACAGGAGGAAACACCATATATTTT.

A single count supports this clonotype. A read error likely explains this, since a far larger clone differs by one base. This rearrangement joins TRBV5-6 to TRBJ2-5; 10 bases match TRBD2. In germline, CDR1 is SGHDT, CDR2 YYEEEE. Losses at the gene ends were 6 bases for V and 11 bases for J; bases not matched to a gene: 16. This CDR3 spans 15 amino acids. The CDR3 protein is CASTGLADSYNEQYF. The CDR3 DNA is TGTGCCAGCACCGGACTAGCGGACTCCTACAATGAGCAGTACTTC.

This clonotype was picked up many times. This chain connects TRBV18 to TRBJ2-5, with TRBD1 as a possible D gene (6 bases). CDR1 KGHSH and CDR2 LQKENI come from the germline V gene. Deletions cut 8 bases from V and 2 bases from J, with 9 bases between. This CDR3 has 12 amino acids. This CDR3 is CASKQGQETQYF. The CDR3 DNA is TGTGCCAGCAAACAGGGACAAGAGACCCAGTACTTC.

This clonotype was recorded at least ten times. The chain has TRBV11-2 and TRBJ2-7; possibly TRBD1 for D (8 bases). Per germline, CDR1 SGHAT and CDR2 FQNNGV. The CDR3 has 14 residues. Trimming took 3 bases from V and 4 from J, leaving 13 bases between them. In nucleotides, the CDR3 is TGTGCCAGCAGCTTGACAGGGGAGGGTTACGAGCAGTACTTC. It codes for CASSLTGEGYEQYF. Drawing the rest from reference TRBV11-2 and TRBJ2-7, the complete variable domain is EAGVAQSPRYKIIEKRQSVAFWCNPISGHATLYWYQQILGQGPKLLIQFQNNGVVDDSQLPKDRFSAERLKGVDSTLKIQPAKLEDSAVYLCASSLTGEGYEQYFGPGTRLTVT.

This clonotype showed up many times. The chain recombines TRBV29-1 with TRBJ2-5; no definite D call. Germline V gives CDR1 SQVTM, CDR2 ANQGSEA. The CDR3 covers 12 residues. V dropped 7 bases and J dropped 5 bases, with 14 bases sitting between them. For the CDR3, the DNA is TGCAGCGGAGGACGGGTCGGCGAGACCCAGTACTTC. Translation: CSGGRVGETQYF.

This clonotype showed up many times. The chain joins TRBV6-2 or TRBV6-3 to TRBJ1-5; D remains unclear. This CDR3 is 14 amino acids long. Trimming cost V 8 bases and J 0 bases, with 11 bases left between them. Germline CDR1 MNHEY, CDR2 SVGEGT. CDR3 loop: CASGEAGSNQPQHF. The DNA for the CDR3 is TGTGCCAGCGGGGAGGCGGGTAGCAATCAGCCCCAGCATTTT.

Ten or more counts support this clonotype. V is TRBV28 and J is TRBJ1-1; the D is unclear. V lost 11 bases, J lost 0 bases, and 13 bases lay in between. The CDR3 length is 13 residues. The germline CDR1 and CDR2 sequences are MDHEN and SYDVKM. The CDR3 DNA follows: TGTGCCGGAACATCAGTCATGAACACTGAAGCTTTCTTT. It encodes CAGTSVMNTEAFF.

This clonotype was seen ten or more times. The gene calls are TRBV25-1 and TRBJ2-1; 7 bases are a match to TRBD2. The CDR3 is made up of 16 amino acids. The V gene end was trimmed by 3 bases and the J gene end by 8 bases; junction bases not matched to a gene: 13. CDR1 and CDR2 from the germline V gene are MGHDK and SYGVNS. The CDR3 nucleotides read TGTGCCAGCAGTGACCCCAAGGGACTAACTCTGGATGAGCAGTTCTTC. Encoded protein: CASSDPKGLTLDEQFF.

This clonotype was seen at least ten times. The chain has TRBV4-1 and TRBJ2-5; D is ambiguous. Trimming stripped 4 bases from V and 2 bases from J, with 8 bases between. There are 13 residues in the CDR3. Germline V gene sequence: CDR1 MGHRA, CDR2 YSYEKL. Here the CDR3 DNA reads TGCGCCAGCAGCCGGTCTACACAAGAGACCCAGTACTTC. Amino acid sequence: CASSRSTQETQYF.

This clonotype showed up many times. CDR3: CASRGSGELFF. The CDR3 DNA is TGCGCCAGCAGGGGTTCCGGGGAGCTGTTTTTT. This rearrangement joins TRBV5-1 to TRBJ2-2; D not certain. V lost 5 bases and J lost 6, with 5 bases in between. CDR1 and CDR2 from the germline V gene are SGHRS and YFSETQ. The CDR3 totals 11 residues.

This clonotype has ten or more counts. This chain connects TRBV20-1 to TRBJ2-3, with TRBD1 matching 7 bases. The CDR3 consists of 15 residues. Germline V CDR1 and CDR2: DFQATT, SNEGSKA (reference sequence). With V trimmed by 6 bases and J by 2 bases, 11 bases remained unmatched. CDR3 loop: CSALTGASYTDTQYF. CDR3 DNA: TGCAGTGCCCTCACAGGGGCCTCGTACACAGATACGCAGTATTTT.

There are a few counts of this clonotype. This sequence joins TRBV20-1 and TRBJ2-1; 13 nucleotides match TRBD2. Germline-derived CDR1 and CDR2 are DFQATT and SNEGSKA (reference sequence). V was pared by 2 bases and J by 7 bases, with 2 bases of the junction left unmatched. The CDR3 runs 14 residues. The CDR3 region has the DNA TGCAGTGCTAGAAAACTAGCGGGGGGGAATGAGCAGTTCTTC. Its protein is CSARKLAGGNEQFF.

This clonotype was counted ten times or more. V usage is TRBV13 and J usage is TRBJ2-3; TRBD1 matches at 8 bases. The ends lost 6 bases at V and 3 bases at J; junction bases unmatched: 11. CDR3 length: 16 amino acids. Germline V gives CDR1 PRHDT, CDR2 FYEKMQ (reference sequence). The CDR3 spells CASRSGRTGLTDTQYF. In DNA, the CDR3 is TGTGCCAGCAGGAGCGGCAGGACAGGGTTGACAGATACGCAGTATTTT.

This clonotype was seen at least ten times. The chain combines TRBV11-2 with TRBJ2-2, with 9 bases fitting TRBD1. J was trimmed by 7 bases and V by 3 bases; bases with no gene match: 6. This CDR3 has 15 amino acids. CDR1 SGHAT and CDR2 FQNNGV come from the germline V gene. CDR3 in DNA: TGTGCCAGCAGCTTCCGGGACAGGGTAATCGGGGAGCTGTTTTTT. This gives the protein CASSFRDRVIGELFF.